This TCR beta chain originates from a study of blood T cell repertoires in COVID-19. Overall study context: Spain, Italy and the United States supplied samples that represented acute and convalescent COVID-19. T cells, B-cell-depleted T cells, or PBMCs supplied cDNA or gDNA.

Data came from immunoSEQ multiplex PCR; TCRdb stores just in-frame clones and leaves some out. The profile shows over 250,000 clones, about four fifths of them singletons. The sample consisted of peripheral blood. The clonotype comes from a woman between 50 and 59 years old who had recovered from COVID-19.

The CDR3 coding sequence is TGTGCCAGCAGCTTAGGTGGGACTAGCGGGAGGCCCGGGACCCAGTACTTC. Protein product: CASSLGGTSGRPGTQYF. V and J are TRBV7-2 and TRBJ2-5, with 15 bases that match TRBD2. J lost 7 bases, V lost 1 base, and 7 bases had no gene match. The germline CDR1 and CDR2 sequences are SGHTA and FQGNSA. CDR3 length: 17 residues.